The sequence of this TCR beta chain was determined in a study of breast tumors, draining lymph nodes, adjacent tissues. MiXCR, applied by TCRdb to the multiplex PCR reads, yields one record per CDR3 protein. The sample holds around 43,000 distinct CDR3 sequences; 23% are singletons and the top ten take 8%. The sequencing input was breast tumor tissue. The sequence was collected from a female donor with breast cancer. Some clones in this sample may be carry-over from other donors' samples.

The CDR3 DNA reads TGTGCCAGCAGCCAATACCGGACGGGCACCGGGGAGCTGTTTTTT. Its translation is CASSQYRTGTGELFF. This chain joins TRBV28 and TRBJ2-2; no reliable D call. The CDR3 length is 15 residues. The V gene lost 6 bases and the J gene lost 4 bases, with 15 bases spanning the gap. The germline gives CDR1 MDHEN, CDR2 SYDVKM.